One and the same sample provided the 32 T cell receptor beta chains below, sequenced in a study of blood T cell repertoires in COVID-19 (dated by TCRdb to the early 2020s). Libraries were made using the immunoSEQ multiplex PCR assay. As stored in TCRdb, this immuneACCESS dataset retains in-frame rearrangements with V and J assigned. A fraction of the clones does not appear; measured against another copy, unresolved V genes explain less than half of the discrepancy, and the remainder lacks a known reason. In this sample the table shows around 50,000 clones, 80% to 90% of which occur a single time. 7.8% of the sample goes to the ten largest clones. What was sequenced was peripheral blood. Receptors originate from a man aged 50 or older with active COVID-19.

The V and J genes are TRBV5-6 and TRBJ1-5, with a possible D match to TRBD1 (6 bases). Trimming took off 1 base at V and 2 bases at J, with 16 bases between the two ends. Germline-derived CDR1 and CDR2 are SGHDT and YYEEEE. The CDR3 spans 17 residues. CDR3 DNA: TGTGCCAGCAGCTTGATCGCCGGGGGGCATGGCAATCAGCCCCAGCATTTT. Its translation is CASSLIAGGHGNQPQHF.

This clone was seen a single time. This sequence joins TRBV12-3 or TRBV12-4 and TRBJ1-2, with D hard to call. Trimming pared 2 bases from V and 4 bases from J, leaving 5 bases between. The CDR3 runs 12 residues. The CDR3 sequence is CASSLTSYGYTF. CDR3 DNA sequence: TGTGCCAGCAGTTTAACCAGCTATGGCTACACCTTC.

This clone was counted a few times. The chain combines TRBV4-2 with TRBJ2-7; unclear D gene. Germline values: CDR1 LGHNA, CDR2 YNFKEQ. This CDR3 contains 14 residues. Trimming cost V 0 bases and J 3 bases, with 9 bases left between them. As DNA, the CDR3 is TGTGCCAGCAGCCAAGAAAGGCTAGACTACGAGCAGTACTTC. It is translated as CASSQERLDYEQYF.

V and J are TRBV6-4 and TRBJ1-1, with unresolved D. The CDR3 spans 16 residues. CDR1 and CDR2 (germline): MRHNA, SNTAGT. Trimming removed 2 bases at V and 1 base at J, with 14 bases between. The CDR3 protein is CASSDPEGGGNTEAFF. In DNA, the CDR3 is TGTGCCAGCAGTGACCCGGAGGGCGGCGGGAACACTGAAGCTTTCTTT.

CDR3 sequence: CASSETPNQPQHF. DNA for the CDR3: TGTGCCAGCAGTGAAACTCCGAATCAGCCCCAGCATTTT. The chain combines TRBV6-1 with TRBJ1-5; the D is unclear. V was pared by 2 bases and J by 4 bases, with 6 bases between. Germline V gene data show CDR1 as MNHNS and CDR2 as SASEGT. This CDR3 has 13 amino acids.

The CDR3 protein is CASSPRNSGAAYNEQFF. CDR3 in DNA: TGTGCCAGCTCACCAAGGAATAGCGGGGCCGCCTACAATGAGCAGTTCTTC. The chain has TRBV18 and TRBJ2-1, with 8 bases fitting TRBD2. The length of the CDR3 is 17 residues. The junction had 8 bases not matched to a gene; V was cut back by 2 bases and J by 2 bases. The germline V gene has CDR1 KGHSH and CDR2 LQKENI.

The chain has TRBV2 and TRBJ1-1; D remains ambiguous. CDR1 is SNHLY and CDR2 is FYNNEI in the germline V gene. This CDR3 region has 13 residues. The V gene lost 4 bases and the J gene lost 4 bases, with 10 bases spanning the gap. CDR3 nucleotide sequence: TGTGCCAGCAGTGGAATCACGGGCACTGAAGCTTTCTTT. It yields the protein CASSGITGTEAFF.

The chain combines TRBV19 with TRBJ2-3; 13 nucleotides align to TRBD2. With 8 bases clipped from V and 6 bases from J, the junction kept 11 bases outside the gene matches. The CDR3 extends over 16 amino acids. Germline lookup yields CDR1 LNHDA and CDR2 SQIVND (reference sequence). CDR3 region: CASLRTSGSSLDTQYF. The CDR3 nucleotides are TGTGCCAGTCTCCGGACTAGCGGGAGCTCTTTGGATACGCAGTATTTT.

The V and J genes are TRBV9 and TRBJ2-7, with 7 bases lining up with TRBD2. Trimming took 3 bases from V and 5 from J; bases not matched to a gene: 5. The CDR3 is made up of 13 amino acids. Germline V gives CDR1 SGDLS, CDR2 YYNGEE. DNA for the CDR3: TGTGCCAGCAGCGGTCCAACTAGCGACGAGCAGTACTTC. Residues: CASSGPTSDEQYF. Full variable domain (remainder filled in from reference TRBV9 and TRBJ2-7): DSGVTQTPKHLITATGQRVTLRCSPRSGDLSVYWYQQSLDQGLQFLIQYYNGEERAKGNILERFSAQQFPDLHSELNLSSLELGDSALYFCASSGPTSDEQYFGPGTRLTVT.

V and J are TRBV4-2 and TRBJ1-1, with a tentative D call TRBD1 (5 bases). This CDR3 region has 15 residues. Deletions cut 0 bases from V and 5 bases from J, with 13 bases between. Germline values: CDR1 LGHNA, CDR2 YNFKEQ. CDR3: CASSQDRGVRTEAFF. DNA of the CDR3: TGTGCCAGCAGCCAAGACCGGGGGGTACGGACTGAAGCTTTCTTT.

The chain recombines TRBV7-2 with TRBJ1-2; the match to TRBD1 covers 7 bases. CDR1 and CDR2 from the germline V gene are SGHTA and FQGNSA. The V segment lost 5 bases and the J segment 6 bases; nucleotides outside the gene matches: 9. The CDR3 has 14 amino acids. The CDR3 nucleotides are TGTGCCAGCAGCCAAGACAGGGTAGTGCATGGCTACACCTTC. This translates into CASSQDRVVHGYTF.

The CDR3 spells CASSPTGGTYQETQYF. In DNA form, the CDR3 reads TGTGCCAGCAGTCCAACCGGGGGGACGTACCAAGAGACCCAGTACTTC. V usage is TRBV6-2 or TRBV6-3 and J usage is TRBJ2-5; 7 bases agree with TRBD2. Trimming removed 5 bases from V and 0 bases from J; junction bases left unmatched: 9. The CDR3 covers 16 residues. The germline V gene encodes CDR1 MNHEY and CDR2 SVGEGT.

The V call is TRBV7-2, the J call TRBJ2-7, with D perhaps TRBD1 (6 bases). The germline gives CDR1 SGHTA, CDR2 FQGNSA. This CDR3 is built from 13 residues. V lost 2 bases, J lost 5 bases, and 10 bases lay in between. CDR3 region: CASSLRGMNEQYF. CDR3 bases: TGTGCCAGCAGCTTAAGGGGGATGAACGAGCAGTACTTC.

The CDR3 is CASSTARRPNEKLFF. The CDR3 bases are TGTGCCAGCAGCACAGCCCGACGGCCTAATGAAAAACTGTTTTTT. This sequence joins TRBV5-5 and TRBJ1-4, with D unresolved. The ends were cut back, 4 bases at V and 3 bases at J, with 13 bases in the middle. Germline values: CDR1 SGHKS, CDR2 YYEKEE (reference sequence). This CDR3 comprises 15 residues.

The V gene is TRBV18, the J gene TRBJ2-5, with TRBD2 matching 12 bases. There are 15 residues in the CDR3. With 8 bases clipped from V and 1 base from J, the junction kept 5 bases outside the gene matches. Germline values: CDR1 KGHSH, CDR2 LQKENI. The CDR3 reads CASPGLAGIQETQYF. The CDR3 DNA follows: TGTGCCAGCCCTGGACTAGCGGGGATCCAAGAGACCCAGTACTTC.

The J gene is TRBJ2-1, the V gene TRBV7-2, with 7 bases that match TRBD1. Germline V gene lookup returns CDR1 SGHTA and CDR2 FQGNSA. V gave up 5 bases and J gave up 5 bases; unmatched junction bases: 9. This CDR3 region has 15 residues. The CDR3 nucleotides are TGTGCCAGCAGCCAGAACAGGGGTTCAAACAATGAGCAGTTCTTC. As protein: CASSQNRGSNNEQFF.

V is TRBV7-9 and J is TRBJ1-6, with TRBD1 identical over 8 bases. From germline, CDR1 is SEHNR and CDR2 FQNEAQ (reference sequence). The V and J ends lost 4 bases and 4 bases, in that order; junction bases with no gene match: 6. This CDR3 region has 16 residues. The CDR3 spells CASSSLQGGYNSPLHF. CDR3 nucleotides: TGTGCCAGCAGCTCGTTACAGGGGGGGTATAATTCACCCCTCCACTTT. Looking up the rest from reference TRBV7-9 and TRBJ1-6 gives the full variable domain: DTGVSQNPRHKITKRGQNVTFRCDPISEHNRLYWYRQTLGQGPEFLTYFQNEAQLEKSRLLSDRFSAERPKGSFSTLEIQRTEQGDSAMYLCASSSLQGGYNSPLHFGNGTRLTVT.

This rearrangement joins TRBV28 to TRBJ2-3; weak D call: TRBD2 (5 bases). The V gene lost 7 bases and the J gene lost 2 bases, with 10 bases spanning the gap. The CDR3 length is 13 residues. CDR1 MDHEN and CDR2 SYDVKM come from the germline V gene. The CDR3 bases are TGTGCCAGCAACGGGGTGTACACAGATACGCAGTATTTT. Protein: CASNGVYTDTQYF.

The V gene is TRBV7-2, the J gene TRBJ2-7, with D perhaps TRBD2 (5 bases). The germline CDR1 and CDR2 sequences are SGHTA and FQGNSA. This CDR3 has 18 amino acids. V was pared by 5 bases and J by 5 bases, with 28 bases between. This chain's CDR3 is CASSARRLLPPPLNEQYF. In nucleotides, the CDR3 is TGTGCCAGCAGCGCTCGACGACTACTCCCTCCACCTCTCAACGAGCAGTACTTC.

The CDR3 bases are TGTGCCAGCAGCTACATTCCACAGGGGGCTAATGAAAAACTGTTTTTT. Amino acid sequence: CASSYIPQGANEKLFF. The chain carries TRBV11-2 and TRBJ1-4; TRBD1 matches at 8 bases. Germline CDR1 and CDR2: SGHAT and FQNNGV. Losses at the gene ends were 4 bases for V and 3 bases for J; bases not matched to a gene: 7. This CDR3 comprises 16 residues. Filled out from reference TRBV11-2 and TRBJ1-4, the complete variable domain reads EAGVAQSPRYKIIEKRQSVAFWCNPISGHATLYWYQQILGQGPKLLIQFQNNGVVDDSQLPKDRFSAERLKGVDSTLKIQPAKLEDSAVYLCASSYIPQGANEKLFFGSGTQLSVL.

The sample holds a few counts of this clone. This chain uses TRBV7-2 with TRBJ2-7; no definite D call. CDR3 size: 12 residues. CDR1 and CDR2 (germline): SGHTA, FQGNSA. V shed 1 base and J shed 5 bases, with 6 bases lying between them. This CDR3 is CASSLVAHEQYF. The DNA of the CDR3 is TGTGCCAGCAGCTTAGTAGCCCACGAGCAGTACTTC. Complete variable domain (other parts from reference TRBV7-2 and TRBJ2-7): GAGVSQSPSNKVTEKGKDVELRCDPISGHTALYWYRQSLGQGLEFLIYFQGNSAPDKSGLPSDRFSAERTGGSVSTLTIQRTQQEDSAVYLCASSLVAHEQYFGPGTRLTVT.

The chain combines TRBV5-1 with TRBJ2-7; D is possibly TRBD2 (6 bases). The V and J ends lost 2 bases and 2 bases respectively, with 11 bases between them. The CDR3 contains 14 residues. The germline CDR1 and CDR2 sequences are SGHRS and YFSETQ. As DNA, the CDR3 is TGCGCCAGCAGCTTCCAAGCGGGCACCTACGAGCAGTACTTC. It encodes CASSFQAGTYEQYF.

The chain employs TRBV11-3 and TRBJ2-6, with a possible D match to TRBD1 (5 bases). The CDR3 covers 17 residues. Germline V gene sequence: CDR1 SGHNT, CDR2 YENEEA. With 4 bases removed from V and 1 base from J, the gap between germline ends came to 14 bases. CDR3 loop: CASSSLIAGSGANVLTF. CDR3 nucleotides: TGTGCCAGCAGCTCACTGATTGCAGGGTCTGGGGCCAACGTCCTGACTTTC.

V gene TRBV5-6 combines with J gene TRBJ1-2; D perhaps matches TRBD1 (5 bases). The V end was cut by 4 bases, the J end by 4 bases, with 23 bases between. The length of the CDR3 is 17 residues. From germline, CDR1 is SGHDT and CDR2 YYEEEE. In DNA form, the CDR3 reads TGTGCCAGCAGCATGGGGGTCACAGGCCGGCAAGGCTATGGCTACACCTTC. Translating gives CASSMGVTGRQGYGYTF. Based on the CDR3 plus reference TRBV5-6 and TRBJ1-2, the full variable domain is DAGVTQSPTHLIKTRGQQVTLRCSPKSGHDTVSWYQQALGQGPQFIFQYYEEEERQRGNFPDRFSGHQFPNYSSELNVNALLLGDSALYLCASSMGVTGRQGYGYTFGSGTRLTVV.

This clone was seen just once. The chain combines TRBV6-2 or TRBV6-3 with TRBJ2-3; no reliable D call. V was shortened by 6 bases and J by 0 bases, with 10 bases between the two germline ends. CDR1 is MNHEY and CDR2 is SVGEGT in the germline V gene. The CDR3 contains 14 residues. CDR3 in DNA: TGTGCCAGCAGCCGCGGAACTAGCACAGATACGCAGTATTTT. Its translation is CASSRGTSTDTQYF.

This sequence joins TRBV5-1 and TRBJ2-5; TRBD2 aligns across 8 bases. Trimming at V came to 0 bases and at J to 1 base, leaving 11 bases not matched to a gene. This CDR3 spans 18 amino acids. Germline V gene data show CDR1 as SGHRS and CDR2 as YFSETQ. This CDR3 is CASSLAPGAGVRQETQYF. CDR3 coding DNA: TGCGCCAGCAGCTTGGCACCCGGAGCGGGAGTACGCCAAGAGACCCAGTACTTC.

This clone is a singleton in its sample. The rearrangement joins TRBV28 to TRBJ2-6; unclear D gene. CDR3 length: 15 residues. The germline V and J ends were trimmed by 6 bases and 4 bases, with 13 bases remaining between them. Germline assignment: CDR1 MDHEN and CDR2 SYDVKM. The CDR3 sequence is CASSLSETGANVLTF. CDR3 DNA: TGTGCCAGCAGCCTCTCGGAGACGGGGGCCAACGTCCTGACTTTC.

As regards this clone: The same CDR3 arises from other DNA sequences in this sample as well. The chain couples TRBV7-9 to TRBJ2-5; 7 bases fit TRBD1. The CDR3 loop spans 14 amino acids. From germline, CDR1 is SEHNR and CDR2 FQNEAQ (reference sequence). V shed 1 base, J shed 4 bases, and the junction held 3 bases outside the gene matches. The CDR3: CASSLGQGLETQYF. In nucleotides, the CDR3 is TGTGCCAGCAGCTTAGGACAGGGATTAGAGACCCAGTACTTC.

Remarks on this clone: Sequence at one end of the junction differs from germline and may be a read error. The V call is TRBV5-6, the J call TRBJ2-5, with D unresolved. The CDR3 runs to 12 residues. The V gene's germline CDR1 is SGHDT and CDR2 YYEEEE. For the CDR3, the DNA is TGTGCCAGCGGCTTGACCCACACCCCCCGGTACTTC. It translates to CASGLTHTPRYF.

The chain combines TRBV30 with TRBJ1-1; D is unresolved. CDR1 and CDR2 (germline): GTSNPN, SVGIG (reference sequence). V lost 2 bases to trimming and J lost 5 bases, with 3 bases between them. This CDR3 region has 10 residues. CDR3 DNA sequence: TGTGCCTGGAGTCATACTGAAGCTTTCTTT. Translating it yields CAWSHTEAFF.

The chain couples TRBV7-9 to TRBJ1-4; possible D gene TRBD1, 5 bases. There are 15 residues in the CDR3. Germline V CDR1 and CDR2: SEHNR, FQNEAQ (reference sequence). The ends were cut back, 5 bases at V and 8 bases at J, with 18 bases in the middle. CDR3 sequence (DNA): TGTGCCAGCAGCGCGGGGGTAGGGGCGGTAGAAAAACTGTTTTTT. Protein: CASSAGVGAVEKLFF.

The chain recombines TRBV11-2 with TRBJ1-1, with D uncertain. Germline lookup yields CDR1 SGHAT and CDR2 FQNNGV. With 0 bases removed from V and 4 bases from J, the gap between germline ends came to 9 bases. This CDR3 contains 14 residues. The DNA for the CDR3 is TGTGCCAGCAGCTTAGAGGGCTTGCCCACTGAAGCTTTCTTT. It specifies CASSLEGLPTEAFF.